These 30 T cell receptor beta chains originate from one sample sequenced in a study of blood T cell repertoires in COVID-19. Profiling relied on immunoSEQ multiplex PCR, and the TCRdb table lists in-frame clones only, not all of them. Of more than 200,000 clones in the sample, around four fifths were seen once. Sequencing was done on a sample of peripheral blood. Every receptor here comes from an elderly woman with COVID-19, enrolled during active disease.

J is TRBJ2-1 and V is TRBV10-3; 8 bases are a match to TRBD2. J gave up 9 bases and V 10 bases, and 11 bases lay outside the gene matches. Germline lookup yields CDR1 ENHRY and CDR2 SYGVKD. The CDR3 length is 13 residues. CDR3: CATRGGSRGEQFF. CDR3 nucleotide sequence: TGTGCCACCCGGGGGGGAAGTCGTGGTGAGCAGTTCTTC.

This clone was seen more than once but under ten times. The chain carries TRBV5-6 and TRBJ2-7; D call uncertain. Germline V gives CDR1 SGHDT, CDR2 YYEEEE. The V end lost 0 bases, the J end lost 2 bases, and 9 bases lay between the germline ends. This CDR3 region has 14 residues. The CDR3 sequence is CASSLASGPYEQYV. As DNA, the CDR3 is TGTGCCAGCAGCTTGGCCTCGGGTCCCTACGAGCAGTACGTC.

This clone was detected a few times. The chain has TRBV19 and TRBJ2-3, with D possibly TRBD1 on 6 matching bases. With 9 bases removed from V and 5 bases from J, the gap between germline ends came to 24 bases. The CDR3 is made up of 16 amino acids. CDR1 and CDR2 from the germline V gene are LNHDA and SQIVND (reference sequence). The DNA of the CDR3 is TGTGCCAGCACCCGCGAGGGGGTCCACCCTAAAGATACGCAGTATTTT. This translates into CASTREGVHPKDTQYF.

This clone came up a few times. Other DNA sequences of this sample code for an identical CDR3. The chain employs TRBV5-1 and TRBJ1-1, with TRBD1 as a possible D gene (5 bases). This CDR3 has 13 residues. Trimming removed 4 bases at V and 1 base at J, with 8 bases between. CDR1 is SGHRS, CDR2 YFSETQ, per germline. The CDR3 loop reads CASSTQGNTEAFF. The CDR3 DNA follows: TGCGCCAGCAGCACCCAGGGGAACACTGAAGCTTTCTTT. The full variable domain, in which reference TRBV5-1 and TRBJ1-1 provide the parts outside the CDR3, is KAGVTQTPRYLIKTRGQQVTLSCSPISGHRSVSWYQQTPGQGLQFLFEYFSETQRNKGNFPGRFSGRQFSNSRSEMNVSTLELGDSALYLCASSTQGNTEAFFGQGTRLTVV.

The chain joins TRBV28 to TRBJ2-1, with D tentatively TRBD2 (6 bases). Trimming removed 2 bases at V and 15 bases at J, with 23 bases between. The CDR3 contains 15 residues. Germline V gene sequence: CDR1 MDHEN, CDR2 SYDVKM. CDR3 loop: CASSLRSNGGNSGFF. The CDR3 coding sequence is TGTGCCAGCAGTTTACGCTCTAACGGGGGTAATTCGGGGTTCTTC.

This CDR3 reads CASSQVRQTGWRNEQYF. Written as DNA, the CDR3 is TGTGCCAGCAGCCAGGTCCGCCAGACAGGGTGGAGGAACGAGCAGTACTTC. This chain uses TRBV6-2 or TRBV6-3 with TRBJ2-7; 7 positions match TRBD1. This CDR3 has 17 amino acids. Germline V gene sequence: CDR1 MNHEY, CDR2 SVGEGT. V lost 6 bases, J lost 5 bases, and 19 bases stayed unmatched.

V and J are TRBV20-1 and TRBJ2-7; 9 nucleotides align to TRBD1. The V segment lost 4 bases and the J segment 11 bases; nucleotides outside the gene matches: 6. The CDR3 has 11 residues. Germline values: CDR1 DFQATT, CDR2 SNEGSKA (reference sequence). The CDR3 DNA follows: TGCAGTGCTACAGGGACAGGGCGGGAGTACGTC. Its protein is CSATGTGREYV.

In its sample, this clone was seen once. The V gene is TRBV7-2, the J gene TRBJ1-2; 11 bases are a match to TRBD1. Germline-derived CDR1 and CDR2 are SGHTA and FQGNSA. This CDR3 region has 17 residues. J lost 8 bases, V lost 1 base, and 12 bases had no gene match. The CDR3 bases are TGTGCCAGCAGCTTAGGGACAGGGGGCGCTCAGAGTCGGGGCTACACCTTC. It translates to CASSLGTGGAQSRGYTF.

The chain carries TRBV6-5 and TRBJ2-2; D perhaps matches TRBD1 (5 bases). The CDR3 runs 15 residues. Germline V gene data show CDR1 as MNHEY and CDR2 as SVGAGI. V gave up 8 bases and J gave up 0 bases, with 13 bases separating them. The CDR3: CASRRSGSNTGELFF. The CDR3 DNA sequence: TGTGCCAGCCGGCGGTCAGGGTCGAACACCGGGGAGCTGTTTTTT.

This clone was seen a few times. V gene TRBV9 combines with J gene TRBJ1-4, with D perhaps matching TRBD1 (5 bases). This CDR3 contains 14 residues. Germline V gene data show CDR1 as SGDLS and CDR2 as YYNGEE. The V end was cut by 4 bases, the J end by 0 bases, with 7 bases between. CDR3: CASSPGATNEKLFF. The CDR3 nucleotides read TGTGCCAGCAGCCCGGGGGCAACTAATGAAAAACTGTTTTTT.

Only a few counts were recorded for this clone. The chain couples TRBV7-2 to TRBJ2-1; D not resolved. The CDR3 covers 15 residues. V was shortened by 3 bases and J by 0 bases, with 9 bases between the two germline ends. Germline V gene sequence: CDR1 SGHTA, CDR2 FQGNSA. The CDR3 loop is CASSFRVRSYNEQFF. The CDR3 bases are TGTGCCAGCAGCTTTCGGGTTCGCTCCTACAATGAGCAGTTCTTC.

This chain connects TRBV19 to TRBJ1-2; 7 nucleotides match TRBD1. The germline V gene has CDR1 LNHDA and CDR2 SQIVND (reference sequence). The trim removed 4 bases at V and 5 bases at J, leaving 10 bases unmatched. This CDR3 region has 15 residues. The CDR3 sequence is CASSTRQGFVYGYTF. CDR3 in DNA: TGTGCCAGTAGTACCAGACAGGGATTCGTTTATGGCTACACCTTC.

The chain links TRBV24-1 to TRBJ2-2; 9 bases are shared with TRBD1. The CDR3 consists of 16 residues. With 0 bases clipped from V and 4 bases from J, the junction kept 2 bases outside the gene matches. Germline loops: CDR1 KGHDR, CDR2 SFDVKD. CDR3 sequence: CATSDLAGQGTGELFF. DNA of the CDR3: TGTGCCACCAGTGATTTGGCGGGACAGGGCACCGGGGAGCTGTTTTTT.

The CDR3 DNA follows: TGCGCCAGCAGCTTGTCGGGTGTTTATGGCTACACCTTC. Amino acid sequence: CASSLSGVYGYTF. The genes are TRBV5-1 and TRBJ1-2; D not certain. Trimming left V 1 base short and J 5 bases short, with 9 bases between. Germline V CDR1 and CDR2: SGHRS, YFSETQ. The CDR3 is 13 amino acids.

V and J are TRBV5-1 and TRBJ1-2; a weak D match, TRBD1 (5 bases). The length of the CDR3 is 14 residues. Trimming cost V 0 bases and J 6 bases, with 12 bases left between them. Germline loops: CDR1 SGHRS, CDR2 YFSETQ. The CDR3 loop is CASSLEGYGDGYTF. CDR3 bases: TGCGCCAGCAGCTTGGAGGGGTATGGAGATGGCTACACCTTC. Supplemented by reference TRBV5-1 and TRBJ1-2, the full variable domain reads KAGVTQTPRYLIKTRGQQVTLSCSPISGHRSVSWYQQTPGQGLQFLFEYFSETQRNKGNFPGRFSGRQFSNSRSEMNVSTLELGDSALYLCASSLEGYGDGYTFGSGTRLTVV.

DNA of the CDR3: TGTGCCAGCAGCTCAGGGGTTCTATCTGGAAACACCATATATTTT. Its protein is CASSSGVLSGNTIYF. The chain employs TRBV7-2 and TRBJ1-3; tentatively, D is TRBD1 (6 bases). The CDR3 spans 15 residues. Deletions cut 4 bases from V and 1 base from J, with 11 bases between. Germline CDR1 reads SGHTA; CDR2 reads FQGNSA.

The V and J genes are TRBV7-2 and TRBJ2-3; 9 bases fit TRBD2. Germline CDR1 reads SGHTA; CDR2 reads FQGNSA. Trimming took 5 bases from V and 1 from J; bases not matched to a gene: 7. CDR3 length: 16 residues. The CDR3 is CASSPLAGARTDTQYF. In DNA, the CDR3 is TGTGCCAGCAGCCCATTAGCGGGGGCCCGCACAGATACGCAGTATTTT.

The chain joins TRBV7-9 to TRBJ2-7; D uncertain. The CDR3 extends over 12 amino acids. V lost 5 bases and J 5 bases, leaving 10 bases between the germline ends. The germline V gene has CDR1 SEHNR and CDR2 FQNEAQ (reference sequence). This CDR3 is CASSPPLDEQYF. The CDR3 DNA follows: TGTGCCAGCAGCCCTCCCCTTGACGAGCAGTACTTC.

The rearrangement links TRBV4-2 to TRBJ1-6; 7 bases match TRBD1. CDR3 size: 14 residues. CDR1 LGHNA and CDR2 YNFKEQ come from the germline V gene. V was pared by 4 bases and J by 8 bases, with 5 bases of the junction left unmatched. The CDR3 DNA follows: TGTGCCAGCAGCCCACTTACAGGGGATTCACCCCTCCACTTT. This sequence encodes CASSPLTGDSPLHF.

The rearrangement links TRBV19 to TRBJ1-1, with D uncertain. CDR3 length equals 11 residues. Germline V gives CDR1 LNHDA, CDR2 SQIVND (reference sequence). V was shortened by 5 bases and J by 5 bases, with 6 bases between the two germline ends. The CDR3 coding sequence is TGTGCCAGTAGTGTTAGTACTGAAGCTTTCTTT. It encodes CASSVSTEAFF.

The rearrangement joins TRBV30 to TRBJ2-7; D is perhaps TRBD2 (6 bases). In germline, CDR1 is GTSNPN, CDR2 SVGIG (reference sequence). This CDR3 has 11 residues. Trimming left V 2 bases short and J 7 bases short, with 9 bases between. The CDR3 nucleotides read TGTGCCTGGAGTAGACGGGGGGAGCAGTACTTC. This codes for CAWSRRGEQYF.

CDR3 sequence (DNA): TGTGCCAGCAGGGACAGGGGGAGCACCGGGGAGCTGTTTTTT. Its protein is CASRDRGSTGELFF. The chain employs TRBV6-5 and TRBJ2-2, with 10 bases fitting TRBD1. CDR1 and CDR2 from the germline V gene are MNHEY and SVGAGI. Trimming at V came to 6 bases and at J to 4 bases, leaving 2 bases not matched to a gene. The CDR3 sequence is 14 residues long.

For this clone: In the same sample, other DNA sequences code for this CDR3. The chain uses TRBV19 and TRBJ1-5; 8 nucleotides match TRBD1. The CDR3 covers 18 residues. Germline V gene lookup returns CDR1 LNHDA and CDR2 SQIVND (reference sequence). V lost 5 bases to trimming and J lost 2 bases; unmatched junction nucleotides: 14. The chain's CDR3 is CASSPTGGRRKGNQPQHF. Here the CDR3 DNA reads TGTGCCAGTAGTCCCACAGGGGGTCGGAGGAAGGGCAATCAGCCCCAGCATTTT.

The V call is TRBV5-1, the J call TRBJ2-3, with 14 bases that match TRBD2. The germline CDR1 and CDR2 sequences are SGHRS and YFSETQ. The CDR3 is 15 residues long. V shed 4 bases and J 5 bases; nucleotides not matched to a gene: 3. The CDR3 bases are TGCGCCAGCAGCGCCGGACTAGCGGGGGGAGATACGCAGTATTTT. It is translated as CASSAGLAGGDTQYF.

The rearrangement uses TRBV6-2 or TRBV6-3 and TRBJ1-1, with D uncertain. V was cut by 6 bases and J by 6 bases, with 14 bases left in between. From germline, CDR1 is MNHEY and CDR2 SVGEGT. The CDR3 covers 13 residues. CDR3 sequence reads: CASSFVGSAEAFF. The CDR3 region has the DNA TGTGCCAGCAGCTTCGTTGGAAGCGCTGAAGCTTTCTTT.

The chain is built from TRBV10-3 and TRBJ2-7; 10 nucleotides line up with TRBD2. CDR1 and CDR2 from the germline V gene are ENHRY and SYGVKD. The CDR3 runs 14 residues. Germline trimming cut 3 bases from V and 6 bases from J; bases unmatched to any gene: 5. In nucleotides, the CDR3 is TGTGCCATCAGTGAAGGACTAGCGGAGGGCGAGCAGTACGTC. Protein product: CAISEGLAEGEQYV.

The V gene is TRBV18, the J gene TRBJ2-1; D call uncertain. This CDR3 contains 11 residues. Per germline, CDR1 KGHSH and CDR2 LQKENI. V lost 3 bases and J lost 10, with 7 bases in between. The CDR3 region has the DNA TGTGCCAGCTCACCTAGGCGGGAGCAGTTCTTC. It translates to CASSPRREQFF.

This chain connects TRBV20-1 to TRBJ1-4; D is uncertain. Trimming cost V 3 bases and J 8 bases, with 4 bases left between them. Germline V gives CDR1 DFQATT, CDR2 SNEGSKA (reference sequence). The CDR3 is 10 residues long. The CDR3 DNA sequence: TGCAGTGCTAGGGGCGAAAAACTGTTTTTT. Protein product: CSARGEKLFF.

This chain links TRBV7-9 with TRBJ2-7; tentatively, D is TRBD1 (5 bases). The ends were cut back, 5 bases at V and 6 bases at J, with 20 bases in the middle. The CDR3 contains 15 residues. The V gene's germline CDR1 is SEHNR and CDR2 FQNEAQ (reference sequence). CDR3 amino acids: CASSRPATVISEQYF. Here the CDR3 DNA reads TGTGCCAGCAGCCGTCCCGCGACAGTGATTTCCGAGCAGTACTTC.

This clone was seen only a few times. In nucleotides, the CDR3 is TGTGCCAGCCGGACAGGGATCAATAACTATGGCTACACCTTC. As protein: CASRTGINNYGYTF. This chain uses TRBV2 with TRBJ1-2, with 8 bases lining up with TRBD1. The CDR3 consists of 14 residues. CDR1 is SNHLY, CDR2 FYNNEI, per germline. J gave up 1 base and V 8 bases, and 6 bases lay outside the gene matches.